The present TCR beta chain was sequenced within a study of T cell repertoires in cytomegalovirus infection. Study information: CMV infection together with matching HLA type was indicated by public TCR beta signatures. Points from the study as a whole: Dominating the ex vivo response were HLA-C-restricted CMV-specific TCR beta clonotypes. Adding up the frequency of public TCR beta families identified people who carried CMV plus the relevant HLA.

Concerning this clonotype itself: Its antigen is currently unknown.

MiXCR, run by TCRdb on the reads, gives a single entry per CDR3 protein. The data hold 560,000 or so distinct CDR3 sequences, with about 15% observed a single time. Looked up from germline, CDR1 is SGHDT and CDR2 is YYEEEE. There are 16 residues in the CDR3. The V segment lost 4 bases and the J segment 6 bases; nucleotides outside the gene matches: 15. The sequenced sample consisted of CD8+ T cells from PBMCs. The receptor was derived from a human donor in good health (CMV status not recorded). Some clones in this sample may be carry-over from other donors' samples. The chain uses TRBV5-6 and TRBJ2-7, with 8 nucleotides matching TRBD1. The CDR3 bases are TGTGCCAGCAGCCATATATTGTATCAGGGGGCTGGCGAGCAGTACTTC. Its protein product is CASSHILYQGAGEQYF.